The rows below give T cell receptor beta chains drawn from one sample of a study of T cell responses to AZD1222 COVID-19 vaccine. TCRdb's table, derived via immunoSEQ multiplex PCR, lists solely in-frame clones and lacks some. Of over 65,000 clones in the sample, over 85% were seen once. The specimen was peripheral blood, collected 28 days after the second AZD1222 dose. These receptors came from an adult who received the AZD1222 COVID-19 vaccine. CDR3s include the opening cysteine and the closing phenylalanine or tryptophan. A D gene is named only where the DNA matches it firmly. The size entry is marked missing in some rows and otherwise reads once, few, many or a size class.

j_gene	d_gene	abundance	v_gene	CDR3aa	CDR3nt
TRBJ2-1	NA	NA	TRBV6-1	CASSELLHLEQFF	TGTGCCAGCAGTGAACTCCTCCACTTGGAGCAGTTCTTC
TRBJ1-1	NA	NA	TRBV7-8	CASSLPRGRMNTEAFF	TGTGCCAGCAGCTTACCGAGGGGCCGAATGAACACTGAAGCTTTCTTT
TRBJ2-6	NA	NA	TRBV19	CASTTGGGANVLTF	TGTGCCAGTACCACGGGGGGCGGGGCCAACGTCCTGACTTTC
TRBJ2-5	TRBD1	NA	TRBV9	CASSVGQGVETQYF	TGTGCCAGCAGCGTAGGTCAGGGGGTTGAGACCCAGTACTTC
TRBJ2-1	NA	NA	TRBV29-1	CSAPSEVEQFF	TGCAGCGCACCCTCCGAGGTTGAGCAGTTCTTC
TRBJ1-5	TRBD1	once	TRBV4-1	CASSQQGGGGNQPQHF	TGCGCCAGCAGCCAGCAGGGGGGAGGTGGCAATCAGCCCCAGCATTTT
TRBJ2-2	TRBD1	NA	TRBV5-6	CASSLAGGNTGELFF	TGTGCCAGCAGCTTGGCAGGGGGAAACACCGGGGAGCTGTTTTTT
TRBJ1-1	NA	NA	TRBV9	CASSVVWGTEAFF	TGTGCCAGCAGCGTAGTGTGGGGCACTGAAGCTTTCTTT
TRBJ2-7	NA	NA	TRBV29-1	CSVMEEAEQYF	TGCAGCGTTATGGAAGAGGCCGAGCAGTACTTC
TRBJ1-2	TRBD1	NA	TRBV5-1	CASSQGQGAARDGYTF	TGCGCCAGCAGCCAAGGACAGGGGGCGGCTAGGGATGGCTACACCTTC
TRBJ1-1	TRBD1	few	TRBV27	CASSLGMWGTADTEAFF	TGTGCCAGCAGTTTAGGGATGTGGGGGACAGCGGACACTGAAGCTTTCTTT
TRBJ2-7	TRBD2	NA	TRBV19	CASSSGGPSSYEQYF	TGTGCCAGTAGTAGCGGGGGGCCGAGCTCCTACGAGCAGTACTTC
TRBJ1-2	NA	NA	TRBV7-9	CASSLTTAGQAGKGYTF	TGTGCCAGCAGCTTAACGACCGCAGGGCAGGCGGGGAAGGGCTACACCTTC
TRBJ2-7	NA	NA	TRBV7-8	CASSLTWEVVYEQYF	TGTGCCAGCAGCTTAACATGGGAGGTCGTGTACGAGCAGTACTTC
TRBJ1-2	NA	NA	TRBV5-5	CASSLDVGSYGYTF	TGTGCCAGCAGCTTGGATGTGGGGTCCTATGGCTACACCTTC
TRBJ2-3	NA	NA	TRBV5-1	CASSLELGDTQYF	TGCGCCAGCAGCTTGGAATTGGGCGATACGCAGTATTTT
TRBJ1-4	NA	NA	TRBV7-2	CASSFNPPGNEKLFF	TGTGCCAGCAGCTTCAACCCCCCCGGGAATGAAAAACTGTTTTTT
TRBJ1-4	NA	NA	TRBV3-1/TRBV3-2	CASSQVVGKSRNNEKLFF	TGTGCCAGCAGCCAAGTGGTCGGGAAATCGCGAAATAATGAAAAACTGTTTTTT
TRBJ1-2	NA	NA	TRBV29-1	CSSLDPSYGYTF	TGCAGCTCCCTAGACCCCAGCTATGGCTACACCTTC
TRBJ2-7	NA	NA	TRBV29-1	CSVVDPSRWYEQYF	TGCAGCGTCGTGGACCCATCAAGGTGGTACGAGCAGTACTTC
TRBJ1-5	NA	NA	TRBV19	CASSIEGQGWQPQHF	TGTGCCAGTAGTATAGAGGGTCAGGGCTGGCAGCCCCAGCATTTT
TRBJ1-5	NA	NA	TRBV18	CASSLDSNQPQHF	TGTGCCAGCTCACTCGACAGCAATCAGCCCCAGCATTTT
TRBJ2-6	TRBD1	NA	TRBV6-4	CASSAGTAWSGANVLTF	TGTGCCAGCAGTGCCGGGACAGCCTGGTCGGGGGCCAACGTCCTGACTTTC
TRBJ2-7	TRBD2	NA	TRBV28	CATKLGGDYEQYF	TGTGCCACTAAGCTGGGGGGGGACTACGAGCAGTACTTC
TRBJ1-4	NA	NA	TRBV19	CASSRGPGLTEKLFF	TGTGCCAGTAGTCGTGGCCCAGGTCTGACTGAAAAACTGTTTTTT
TRBJ1-2	NA	NA	TRBV6-4	CASRDTGYGYTF	TGTGCCAGCAGGGATACAGGCTATGGCTACACCTTC
TRBJ1-2	NA	few	TRBV7-6	CASSSTSSRSYGYTF	TGTGCCAGCAGCAGCACCAGTAGCCGCTCCTATGGCTACACCTTC
TRBJ2-7	NA	NA	TRBV10-3	CAIRYEGRTYEQYF	TGTGCCATCAGGTATGAAGGCAGAACCTACGAGCAGTACTTC
TRBJ2-5	TRBD2	NA	TRBV9	CASSVDAGGLETQYF	TGTGCCAGCAGCGTAGATGCGGGGGGGCTGGAGACCCAGTACTTC
TRBJ1-5	NA	NA	TRBV28	CASSSPGTLNQPQHF	TGTGCCAGCAGCTCCCCCGGGACACTAAATCAGCCCCAGCATTTT
TRBJ1-1	TRBD1	NA	TRBV19	CASSTTGFRTEAFF	TGTGCCAGTAGTACGACAGGGTTTAGAACTGAAGCTTTCTTT
TRBJ1-2	NA	NA	TRBV4-1	CASSQDNNLGGYTF	TGCGCCAGCAGCCAAGATAACAACCTCGGAGGCTACACCTTC
TRBJ1-2	NA	NA	TRBV19	CASTTPIGFYGYTF	TGTGCCAGTACCACCCCAATTGGATTCTATGGCTACACCTTC
TRBJ2-7	NA	once	TRBV18	CASSRDRGGAAGEYEQYF	TGTGCCAGCTCACGGGATCGAGGGGGCGCGGCGGGGGAATACGAGCAGTACTTC
TRBJ2-5	TRBD2	NA	TRBV7-2	CASSLTGGALETQYF	TGTGCCAGCAGCTTAACGGGGGGGGCGTTGGAGACCCAGTACTTC
TRBJ1-2	NA	NA	TRBV11-2	CASSLDRATNYGYTF	TGTGCCAGCAGCTTAGACAGGGCCACTAACTATGGCTACACCTTC
TRBJ2-7	TRBD2	NA	TRBV7-9	CASSLTRGGSYEQYF	TGTGCCAGCAGCCTTACCCGGGGGGGCTCCTACGAGCAGTACTTC
TRBJ2-2	TRBD2	NA	TRBV29-1	CSVAGGSTGPLNTGELFF	TGCAGCGTCGCGGGGGGTTCGACAGGCCCCTTGAACACCGGGGAGCTGTTTTTT
TRBJ2-4	TRBD2	NA	TRBV27	CASSPDPPSGGAVKNIQYF	TGTGCCAGCAGCCCGGATCCTCCTAGCGGGGGGGCGGTCAAAAACATTCAGTACTTC
TRBJ2-7	NA	NA	TRBV6-2/TRBV6-3	CASSYAASSSEQYF	TGTGCCAGCAGTTACGCAGCCAGCTCTTCCGAGCAGTACTTC
TRBJ2-4	TRBD1	NA	TRBV19	CASRQGAGNIQYF	TGTGCCAGTAGACAGGGGGCAGGTAACATTCAGTACTTC
TRBJ1-5	TRBD1	NA	TRBV6-1	CASSELYRTGGNQPQHF	TGTGCCAGCAGTGAGCTCTACCGGACAGGGGGCAATCAGCCCCAGCATTTT
TRBJ2-3	NA	NA	TRBV28	CASSLRRDTQYF	TGTGCCAGCAGTCTCCGGAGAGATACGCAGTATTTT
TRBJ1-1	NA	NA	TRBV2	CASSEIRDGAFF	TGTGCCAGCAGTGAAATCAGGGATGGAGCTTTCTTT
TRBJ2-5	TRBD1	NA	TRBV3-1/TRBV3-2	CASSQPRDRGSETQYF	TGTGCCAGCAGCCAACCCCGGGACAGGGGGAGCGAGACCCAGTACTTC
TRBJ1-3	NA	NA	TRBV2	CASKNQGSTIYF	TGTGCCAGCAAAAACCAGGGAAGCACCATATATTTT
TRBJ2-5	TRBD1	NA	TRBV11-2	CASSQSGGETQYF	TGTGCCAGCAGCCAGTCAGGGGGAGAGACCCAGTACTTC
TRBJ1-3	NA	NA	TRBV30	CAWRPQDYSGNTIYF	TGTGCCTGGAGGCCACAGGACTACTCTGGAAACACCATATATTTT
TRBJ1-4	TRBD1	NA	TRBV28	CASGDSEKLFF	TGTGCCAGCGGGGACAGCGAAAAACTGTTTTTT
TRBJ2-5	NA	NA	TRBV3-1/TRBV3-2	CASSPGGQNQETQYF	TGTGCCAGCAGCCCCGGGGGACAGAACCAAGAGACCCAGTACTTC
TRBJ1-2	TRBD1	NA	TRBV3-1/TRBV3-2	CASSFRTGYGYTF	TGTGCCAGCAGCTTTCGGACAGGCTATGGCTACACCTTC
TRBJ1-2	NA	once	TRBV11-2	CASSLEGVAPYPKPDGYTF	TGTGCCAGCAGCTTAGAGGGGGTGGCGCCCTACCCCAAACCAGATGGCTACACCTTC
TRBJ2-3	NA	NA	TRBV10-2	CATQKQTDTQYF	TGCGCCACCCAAAAGCAAACAGATACGCAGTATTTT
TRBJ2-2	NA	NA	TRBV4-3	CASSARPNTGELFF	TGCGCCAGCAGCGCCCGACCAAACACCGGGGAGCTGTTTTTT
TRBJ1-1	NA	NA	TRBV5-1	CASSWETPSREAFF	TGCGCCAGCAGCTGGGAGACACCTTCGCGTGAAGCTTTCTTT
TRBJ1-4	TRBD1	many	TRBV4-3	CASSQGEGTGVEKLFF	TGCGCCAGCAGCCAAGGGGAGGGGACAGGGGTCGAAAAACTGTTTTTT
TRBJ1-2	TRBD1	NA	TRBV4-1	CASSQVLGDRGGYGYTF	TGCGCCAGCAGCCAAGTGTTGGGGGACAGGGGAGGATATGGCTACACCTTC